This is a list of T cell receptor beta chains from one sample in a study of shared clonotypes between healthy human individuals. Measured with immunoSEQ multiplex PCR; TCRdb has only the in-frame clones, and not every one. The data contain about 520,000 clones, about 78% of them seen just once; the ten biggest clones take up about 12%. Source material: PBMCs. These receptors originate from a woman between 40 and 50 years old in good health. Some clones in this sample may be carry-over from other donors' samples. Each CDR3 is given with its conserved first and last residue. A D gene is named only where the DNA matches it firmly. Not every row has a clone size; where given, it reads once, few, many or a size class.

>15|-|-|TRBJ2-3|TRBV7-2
TGTGCCAGCAGCTTAGTGGGGTCCAGCACAGATACGCAGTATTTT
CASSLVGSSTDTQYF
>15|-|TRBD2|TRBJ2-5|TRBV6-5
TGTGCCAGCGCCCGGACTAGCGGGAGCCAAGAGACCCAGTACTTC
CASARTSGSQETQYF
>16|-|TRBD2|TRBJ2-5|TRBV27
TGTGCCAGCAGTCCCGGACTAGGGCTAAAGCGGGAGACCCAGTACTTC
CASSPGLGLKRETQYF
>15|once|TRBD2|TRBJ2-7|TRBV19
TGTGCCACCTCGACTCGGGCTAGCGGGAGAAGAGAGCAGTACTTC
CATSTRASGRREQYF
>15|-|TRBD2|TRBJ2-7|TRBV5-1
TGCGCCAGCAGCTCCCTAGCGGGGGGGAGGAAGGAGCAGTACTTC
CASSSLAGGRKEQYF
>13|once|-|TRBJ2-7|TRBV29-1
TGCAGCGTTGAAGATGAACAGATCGACGAGCAGTACTTC
CSVEDEQIDEQYF
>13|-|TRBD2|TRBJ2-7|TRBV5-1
TGCGCCAGCAGCCAGACTAGCGGCTACGAGCAGTACTTC
CASSQTSGYEQYF
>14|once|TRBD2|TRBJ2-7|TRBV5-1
TGCGCCAGCAGACTGACTAGCGGGAGGGTTGAGCAGTACTTC
CASRLTSGRVEQYF
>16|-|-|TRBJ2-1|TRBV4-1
TGCGCCAGCAGCCATTTGCCGACGGACAGTCAGAATGAGCAGTTCTTC
CASSHLPTDSQNEQFF
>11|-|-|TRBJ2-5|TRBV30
TGTGCCTGGAGTGTACTCGAGACCCAGTACTTC
CAWSVLETQYF
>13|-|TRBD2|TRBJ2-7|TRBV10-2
TGCGCCAGCAGACTAGCGGGAGACTACGAGCAGTACTTC
CASRLAGDYEQYF
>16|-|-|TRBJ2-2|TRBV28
TGTGCCAGCAGTCCTGCGGGGACAGCGAACACCGGGGAGCTGTTTTTT
CASSPAGTANTGELFF
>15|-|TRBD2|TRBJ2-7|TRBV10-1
TGCGCCAGCAGTGAGTCTGGGGACTACTCCTACGAGCAGTACTTC
CASSESGDYSYEQYF
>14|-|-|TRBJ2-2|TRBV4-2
TGTGCCAGCAGCTTAATGGGGAACACCGGGGAGCTGTTTTTT
CASSLMGNTGELFF
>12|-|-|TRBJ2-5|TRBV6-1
TGTGCCAGCACCGGGAGTGGGGCGACCCAGTACTTC
CASTGSGATQYF
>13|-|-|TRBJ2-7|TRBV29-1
TGCAGCGTGGCCCTAGGGGGGTCCTACGAGCAGTACTTC
CSVALGGSYEQYF
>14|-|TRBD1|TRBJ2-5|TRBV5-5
TGTGCCAGCAGCTTGGCGGACAGGCCTCCGACCCAGTACTTC
CASSLADRPPTQYF
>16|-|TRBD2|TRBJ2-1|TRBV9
TGTGCCAGCAGCGTAGTAGCGGGAGCGTCCTACAATGAGCAGTTCTTC
CASSVVAGASYNEQFF
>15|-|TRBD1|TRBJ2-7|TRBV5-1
TGCGCCAGCAGCTTGGCGGCAGGGGGCCCCTACGAGCAGTACTTC
CASSLAAGGPYEQYF
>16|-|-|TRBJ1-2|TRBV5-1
TGCGCCAGCAGCTTGGAGCCCGGCAGGGCGGACTATGGCTACACCTTC
CASSLEPGRADYGYTF
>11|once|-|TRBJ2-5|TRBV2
TGTGCCAGCAGAGACTGGGAGACCCAGTACTTC
CASRDWETQYF
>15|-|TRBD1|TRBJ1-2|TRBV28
TGTGCCAGCAGCTACCCCGGGACAGGGAACTATGGCTACACCTTC
CASSYPGTGNYGYTF
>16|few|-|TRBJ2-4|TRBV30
TGTGCCTGGAGTGTAGGGCGCACGGCGGCCAAAAACATTCAGTACTTC
CAWSVGRTAAKNIQYF
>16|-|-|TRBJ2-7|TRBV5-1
TGCGCCAGCTCTCCAAAAGCGGAACGGGGCTCCTACGAGCAGTACTTC
CASSPKAERGSYEQYF
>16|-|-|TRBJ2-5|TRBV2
TGTGCCAGCCTGGGGCGGGAACTTCGAGGAGTAGAGACCCAGTACTTC
CASLGRELRGVETQYF
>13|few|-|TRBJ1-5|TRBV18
TGTGCCAGCTCACCAGAGCGCAATCAGCCCCAGCATTTT
CASSPERNQPQHF
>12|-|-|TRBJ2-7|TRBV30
TGTGCCTGGAGTCCCGCCGGGACCCACGGTAGATTC
CAWSPAGTHGRF
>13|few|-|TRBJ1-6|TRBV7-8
TGTGCCAGCAGCTTAGGGGCAGGTTCACCCCTCCACTTT
CASSLGAGSPLHF
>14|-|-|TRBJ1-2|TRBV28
TGTGCCATCCACACACAGGGCCTGAACTATGGCTACACCTTC
CAIHTQGLNYGYTF
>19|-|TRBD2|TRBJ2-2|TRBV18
TGTGCCAGCTCACCAAATATGTTAGCGGGATCCTCGAACACCGGGGAGCTGTTTTTT
CASSPNMLAGSSNTGELFF
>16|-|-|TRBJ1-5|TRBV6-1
TGTGCCAGCAGTGGGCAGGGAGTGGGGCTCAATCAGCCCCAGCATTTT
CASSGQGVGLNQPQHF
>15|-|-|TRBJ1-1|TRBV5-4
TGTGCCAGCAGCTGGAAAGGGGTCATGAACACTGAAGCTTTCTTT
CASSWKGVMNTEAFF
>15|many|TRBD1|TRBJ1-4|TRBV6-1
TGTGCCAGCAGTGAAGGCGAGGGGACAGGTGAAAAACTGTTTTTT
CASSEGEGTGEKLFF
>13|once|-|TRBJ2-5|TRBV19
TGTGCCAGTAGTAATGGCAGGCAAGAGACCCAGTACTTC
CASSNGRQETQYF
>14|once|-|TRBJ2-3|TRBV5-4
TGTGCCAGCAACGCCGCCGAGGGTACAGATACGCAGTATTTT
CASNAAEGTDTQYF
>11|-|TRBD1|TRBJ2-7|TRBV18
TGTGCCAGCTCCCCCGGGACAGGGGAGTACTTC
CASSPGTGEYF
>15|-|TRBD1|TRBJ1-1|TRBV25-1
TGTGCCAGCAGTGAAGAGGGCAGGGGGCTGACTGAAGCTTTCTTT
CASSEEGRGLTEAFF
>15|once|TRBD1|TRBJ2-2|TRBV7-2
TGTGCCAGCAGCCGGGACAGCGCGAACACCGGGGAGCTGTTTTTT
CASSRDSANTGELFF
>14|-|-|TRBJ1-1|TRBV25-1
TGTGCCAGCAGTGGAGGACCAGACTACACTGAAGCTTTCTTT
CASSGGPDYTEAFF
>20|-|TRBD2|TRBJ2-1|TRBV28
TGTGCCAGCAGTTTAGAGGGACTAGCGGGCCCGGGCAGAACCTACAATGAGCAGTTCTTC
CASSLEGLAGPGRTYNEQFF
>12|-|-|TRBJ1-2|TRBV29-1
TGCAGCGTTGGGCAACAATGGTATGGCTACACCTTC
CSVGQQWYGYTF
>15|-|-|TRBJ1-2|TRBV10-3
TGTGCCAGCAGTGAAGCATCGACCGGCGGGTATGGCTACACCTTC
CASSEASTGGYGYTF